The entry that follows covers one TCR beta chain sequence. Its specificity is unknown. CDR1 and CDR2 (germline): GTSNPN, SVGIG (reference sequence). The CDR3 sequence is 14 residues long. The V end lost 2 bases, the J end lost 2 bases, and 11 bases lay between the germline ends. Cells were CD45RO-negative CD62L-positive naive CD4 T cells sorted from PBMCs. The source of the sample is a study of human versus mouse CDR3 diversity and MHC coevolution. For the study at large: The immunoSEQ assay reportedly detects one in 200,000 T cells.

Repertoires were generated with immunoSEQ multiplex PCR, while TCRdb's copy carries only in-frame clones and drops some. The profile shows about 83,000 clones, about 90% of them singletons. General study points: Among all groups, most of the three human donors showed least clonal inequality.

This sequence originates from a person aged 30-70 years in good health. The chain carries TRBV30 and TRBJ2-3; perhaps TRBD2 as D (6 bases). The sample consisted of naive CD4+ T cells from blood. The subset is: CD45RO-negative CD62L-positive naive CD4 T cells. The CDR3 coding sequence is TGTGCCTGGAGTAGCCGGGGGACCACAGATACGCAGTATTTT. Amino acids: CAWSSRGTTDTQYF.